Below are 14 T cell receptor beta chains sequenced from a single sample in a study of control samples from healthy donors and cancer patients. The method was immunoSEQ multiplex PCR; TCRdb's version includes in-frame clones alone and lacks a portion of them. The profile shows around 51,000 clones, 88% of them singletons. Sequenced material: PBMCs. The source is a man aged 45-65 years with head and neck cancer.

This chain connects TRBV12-5 to TRBJ1-1; D uncertain. The V end was cut by 6 bases, the J end by 5 bases, with 10 bases between. Per germline, CDR1 LGHNT and CDR2 FRNRAP. CDR3 length: 12 residues. The CDR3 here is CASGGDWTEAFF. The CDR3 DNA is TGTGCTAGTGGCGGGGATTGGACTGAAGCTTTCTTT.

This chain uses TRBV7-6 with TRBJ2-7; 9 positions agree with TRBD2. The CDR3 consists of 12 residues. Germline V lookup: CDR1 SGHVS, CDR2 FNYEAQ. CDR3 in DNA: TGTGCGAGCGGGAGGACGACCTACGAGCAGTACTTC. Translation: CASGRTTYEQYF.

This chain links TRBV12-3 or TRBV12-4 with TRBJ1-5; D is unclear. The V gene lost 5 bases and the J gene lost 5 bases, with 4 bases spanning the gap. This CDR3 contains 11 residues. This CDR3 is CASSEHQPQHF. CDR3 sequence (DNA): TGTGCCAGCAGTGAACATCAGCCCCAGCATTTT.

This chain links TRBV4-2 with TRBJ2-5, with a possible D match to TRBD1 (7 bases). Deletions cut 0 bases from V and 7 bases from J, with 18 bases between. CDR3 length: 16 amino acids. Germline CDR1 LGHNA, CDR2 YNFKEQ. The DNA of the CDR3 is TGTGCCAGCAGCCAAGATCCAGGGGGGCCCCAGGCGACCCAGTACTTC. Translated: CASSQDPGGPQATQYF.

J is TRBJ1-2 and V is TRBV6-5, with 8 bases lining up with TRBD1. This CDR3 has 15 residues. Trimming at V came to 6 bases and at J to 2 bases, leaving 8 bases not matched to a gene. Germline values: CDR1 MNHEY, CDR2 SVGAGI. CDR3 region: CASRGVGTGNYGYTF. The CDR3 DNA is TGTGCCAGCAGGGGGGTGGGGACAGGCAACTATGGCTACACCTTC.

The table lists this clone with a count of one. This chain joins TRBV11-3 and TRBJ2-7; weak D call: TRBD1 (5 bases). Germline V gene lookup returns CDR1 SGHNT and CDR2 YENEEA. CDR3 length: 12 amino acids. The V end was cut by 1 base, the J end by 6 bases, with 7 bases between. The CDR3: CASSLGQGEQYF. The CDR3 nucleotides read TGTGCCAGCAGCTTAGGTCAGGGCGAGCAGTACTTC.

As DNA, the CDR3 is TGTGCCAGCAGTTTATTCAGGGGAGGCATTCAGTACTTC. Amino acid sequence: CASSLFRGGIQYF. The V gene is TRBV27, the J gene TRBJ2-4; the D gene could be TRBD1 or TRBD2 (6 bases each). CDR1 is MNHEY, CDR2 SMNVEV, per germline (reference sequence). V shed 1 base and J shed 9 bases, with 10 bases lying between them. This CDR3 has 13 amino acids.

The CDR3 sequence: CAWSRRHLQGHQDHEQYF. Written as DNA, the CDR3 is TGTGCCTGGAGTAGGCGCCATTTACAGGGGCACCAAGACCACGAGCAGTACTTC. The chain employs TRBV30 and TRBJ2-7; TRBD1 matches at 7 bases. Germline V gene data show CDR1 as GTSNPN and CDR2 as SVGIG (reference sequence). J gave up 5 bases and V 2 bases, and 21 bases lay outside the gene matches. The CDR3 length is 18 residues.

V and J are TRBV28 and TRBJ1-2, with D uncertain. CDR3 length: 13 residues. Germline assignment: CDR1 MDHEN and CDR2 SYDVKM. V lost 0 bases, J lost 2 bases, and 4 bases lay in between. The CDR3, as DNA: TGTGCCAGCAGTTTATGGAGAAACTATGGCTACACCTTC. Its protein is CASSLWRNYGYTF.

The CDR3 DNA sequence: TGTGCTAGTGAGATGAGGGGGAGAGAACTCTACGAGCAGTACTTC. This sequence encodes CASEMRGRELYEQYF. The rearrangement uses TRBV12-5 and TRBJ2-7; possibly TRBD1 for D (6 bases). The CDR3 length is 15 residues. In germline, CDR1 is LGHNT, CDR2 FRNRAP. The V end lost 7 bases, the J end lost 3 bases, and 19 bases lay between the germline ends. Complete variable domain (other parts from reference TRBV12-5 and TRBJ2-7): DARVTQTPRHKVTEMGQEVTMRCQPILGHNTVFWYRQTMMQGLELLAYFRNRAPLDDSGMPKDRFSAEMPDATLATLKIQPSEPRDSAVYFCASEMRGRELYEQYFGPGTRLTVT.

With respect to this clone: One junction end disagrees with the germline gene, perhaps due to a read error. The same CDR3 arises from other DNA sequences in this sample as well. V and J are TRBV25-1 and TRBJ1-1; tentatively, D is TRBD1 (5 bases). Germline assignment: CDR1 MGHDK and CDR2 SYGVNS. This CDR3 comprises 13 residues. DNA of the CDR3: TGTGCCAGCAGTGAACTTGCGGACACTGAAGCCTTCTTT. This codes for CASSELADTEAFF.

The chain uses TRBV4-1 and TRBJ2-7; D is unclear. Germline CDR1 is MGHRA and CDR2 is YSYEKL. The CDR3 has 16 amino acids. V lost 1 base and J 2 bases, leaving 15 bases between the germline ends. The CDR3: CASSQVYAVQTYEQYF. In DNA, the CDR3 is TGCGCCAGCAGCCAAGTGTACGCCGTACAAACCTACGAGCAGTACTTC.

The CDR3 here is CASSVDREGYNEQFF. For the CDR3, the DNA is TGTGCCAGCAGCGTTGACAGGGAAGGCTACAATGAGCAGTTCTTC. The chain is built from TRBV5-6 and TRBJ2-1, with TRBD1 matching over 7 bases. Germline CDR1 is SGHDT and CDR2 is YYEEEE. The CDR3 extends over 15 amino acids. V shed 4 bases and J 3 bases; nucleotides not matched to a gene: 7.

The CDR3 DNA sequence: TGTGCCAGCAGTTACAGGGAGAGGGAGACCCAGTACTTC. This gives the protein CASSYRERETQYF. The chain has TRBV27 and TRBJ2-5, with D possibly being TRBD1 (6 bases). V gave up 4 bases and J gave up 5 bases, with 11 bases separating them. Germline CDR1 MNHEY, CDR2 SMNVEV (reference sequence). The CDR3 loop spans 13 amino acids.